The present T cell receptor beta chain was sequenced within a study of control samples from healthy donors and cancer patients. Generated by immunoSEQ multiplex PCR, the TCRdb table keeps only in-frame clones and is missing some. Altogether about 92,000 clones are present, 82% being singletons, with the ten largest covering about 9.2%. V shed 0 bases and J shed 4 bases, with 6 bases lying between them. This CDR3 is 13 amino acids long. CDR1 and CDR2 (germline): LNHNV, YYDKDF (reference sequence). The receptor was derived from a woman aged 60-75 years in good health. The chain joins TRBV15 to TRBJ2-5, with D uncertain. The sequenced material came from blood. CDR3: CATSRDWTETQYF. CDR3 DNA sequence: TGTGCCACCAGCAGAGATTGGACAGAGACCCAGTACTTC.